The 2 T cell receptor beta chains presented below share a single source sample, sequenced in a study of T cell responses to AZD1222 COVID-19 vaccine. Repertoires were generated with immunoSEQ multiplex PCR, while TCRdb's copy carries only in-frame clones and drops some. The table lists approximately 94,000 clones, around 87% of them singletons. The specimen comprised peripheral blood, sampled on day 0 of MenACWY control vaccination. All receptors come from an adult in good health.

V and J are TRBV10-3 and TRBJ2-5; 9 bases agree with TRBD1. CDR1 and CDR2 (germline): ENHRY, SYGVKD. The CDR3 sequence is 14 residues long. After removal of 6 bases from V and 4 bases from J, the junction contained 6 bases not matched to a gene. The CDR3 DNA reads as TGTGCCATCAGACACGGACAGGGGACAGAGACCCAGTACTTC. Encoded protein: CAIRHGQGTETQYF.

The rearrangement joins TRBV6-5 to TRBJ1-6; a possible D gene is TRBD1 (5 bases). The CDR3 covers 13 residues. CDR1 is MNHEY, CDR2 SVGAGI, per germline. V lost 7 bases and J lost 7, with 11 bases in between. CDR3 DNA sequence: TGTGCCAGCACTAGGGGCTCCAATTCACCCCTCCACTTT. Amino acids: CASTRGSNSPLHF.